Below, 31 T cell receptor beta chains from the same sample are listed, as sequenced in a study of blood T cells in healthy people across ages. A second PCR of 7 to 11 cycles used a sample-barcoded 5' primer and a J-beta primer mix. Via MiXCR, TCRdb re-called the 5' RACE reads, giving one row per CDR3 protein. The repertoire has about 2 million distinct CDR3 sequences, 49% of them found once; the top ten carry approximately 2.1%. The sequenced sample was blood. These receptors all come from a woman aged 40 to 50 in good health.

This clonotype was picked up a small number of times. The rearrangement uses TRBV10-3 and TRBJ1-2; 8 bases align to TRBD1. This CDR3 is 13 amino acids long. CDR1 is ENHRY, CDR2 SYGVKD, per germline. Trimming took 3 bases from V and 8 from J; bases not matched to a gene: 5. The CDR3 region is CAISDLGDRGYTF. In nucleotides, the CDR3 is TGTGCCATCAGTGACCTCGGGGACAGGGGCTACACCTTC.

The genes are TRBV7-2 and TRBJ1-4; 8 bases map to TRBD1. This CDR3 contains 15 residues. V lost 6 bases to trimming and J lost 5 bases; unmatched junction nucleotides: 8. The germline V gene encodes CDR1 SGHTA and CDR2 FQGNSA. The CDR3: CASSSDRGGNEKLFF. The CDR3 nucleotides read TGTGCCAGCAGTTCCGACAGGGGTGGAAATGAAAAACTGTTTTTT.

This sequence joins TRBV2 and TRBJ1-2; D gene uncertain. The CDR3 has 11 amino acids. V lost 5 bases, J lost 9 bases, and 10 bases lay in between. Germline CDR1 is SNHLY and CDR2 is FYNNEI. This CDR3 is CASSLLASYTF. In nucleotides, the CDR3 is TGTGCCAGCAGTCTTCTGGCTAGCTACACCTTC.

This sequence joins TRBV6-5 and TRBJ2-7; possibly TRBD1 for D (5 bases). V dropped 7 bases and J dropped 3 bases, with 22 bases sitting between them. Per germline, CDR1 MNHEY and CDR2 SVGAGI. This CDR3 spans 16 amino acids. CDR3 nucleotide sequence: TGTGCCAGCACCCACCGAATGAGACAGTCCCACTACGAGCAGTACTTC. Protein: CASTHRMRQSHYEQYF.

This clonotype was observed a handful of times. CDR3 bases: TGTGCCAGCAGCCGAGAGATTTACAATGAGCAGTTCTTC. It codes for CASSREIYNEQFF. The gene calls are TRBV7-2 and TRBJ2-1, with unresolved D. The V end lost 5 bases, the J end lost 4 bases, and 9 bases lay between the germline ends. Germline CDR1 SGHTA, CDR2 FQGNSA. This CDR3 spans 13 amino acids.

This clonotype was seen a few times. CDR3 sequence: CSAREGLAGARNTQYF. The CDR3, as DNA: TGCAGTGCTAGGGAAGGACTAGCGGGGGCTCGAAATACGCAGTATTTT. The J gene is TRBJ2-3, the V gene TRBV20-1; 13 bases map to TRBD2. J gave up 7 bases and V 3 bases, and 10 bases lay outside the gene matches. Germline CDR1 DFQATT, CDR2 SNEGSKA (reference sequence). CDR3 length: 16 residues.

The chain joins TRBV4-1 to TRBJ2-1, with unresolved D. V shed 1 base and J shed 5 bases, with 6 bases lying between them. CDR3 length: 13 residues. Germline V gene sequence: CDR1 MGHRA, CDR2 YSYEKL. The CDR3 loop reads CASSQGQHNEQFF. In nucleotides, the CDR3 is TGCGCCAGCAGCCAAGGTCAACACAATGAGCAGTTCTTC.

This clonotype was detected once. J is TRBJ1-2 and V is TRBV5-1; 8 bases agree with TRBD1. This CDR3 is 15 amino acids long. The junction had 12 bases not matched to a gene; V was cut back by 4 bases and J by 7 bases. The germline V gene has CDR1 SGHRS and CDR2 YFSETQ. DNA for the CDR3: TGCGCCAGCAGCGACGCGACAGGGGTGATGGGTGGCTACACCTTC. Amino acids: CASSDATGVMGGYTF.

To note about this clonotype: Its ends do not fully match the called genes, so a read error is possible. The chain combines TRBV6-5 with TRBJ2-3, with D tentatively TRBD1 or TRBD2 (6 bases each). The CDR3 extends over 12 amino acids. Looked up from germline, CDR1 is MNHEY and CDR2 is SVGAGI. The CDR3 DNA sequence: TGTGTCAGCAGCCCGAAGGGGGGTACGCAGTATTTT. This gives the protein CVSSPKGGTQYF.

CDR3 sequence: CASTPAQGLSYEQYF. The CDR3 nucleotides read TGTGCCAGCACCCCAGCACAGGGGCTTTCCTACGAGCAGTACTTC. The chain is built from TRBV7-9 and TRBJ2-5, with 7 bases identical to TRBD1. The J call is in doubt because the DNA end fits TRBJ2-7 better. Per the germline V gene, CDR1 is SEHNR and CDR2 is FQNEAQ (reference sequence). The CDR3 extends over 15 amino acids.

This CDR3 is CASSQDKDLPSYNEQFF. The DNA of the CDR3 is TGCGCCAGCAGCCAAGATAAGGACCTCCCCTCTTACAATGAGCAGTTCTTC. The rearrangement uses TRBV4-1 and TRBJ2-1; no clear D. Between the trimmed V and J ends, which lost 0 bases and 4 bases, there was a span of 16 bases. Germline assignment: CDR1 MGHRA and CDR2 YSYEKL. CDR3 size: 17 residues.

This clonotype was seen only a few times. The chain recombines TRBV27 with TRBJ1-4, with 8 positions matching TRBD1. Germline loops: CDR1 MNHEY, CDR2 SMNVEV (reference sequence). The CDR3 is 15 amino acids. After removal of 0 bases from V and 7 bases from J, the junction contained 4 bases not matched to a gene. The CDR3 DNA reads as TGTGCCAGCAGTTTATCAAGGACAGGGTTTGAAAAACTGTTTTTT. Translated: CASSLSRTGFEKLFF.

This clonotype showed up just a few times. The CDR3 here is CASSSATGLEGANVLTF. The CDR3 DNA reads TGTGCCAGCAGTTCAGCGACAGGGTTGGAGGGGGCCAACGTCCTGACTTTC. This chain joins TRBV6-2 or TRBV6-3 and TRBJ2-6; the match to TRBD1 covers 7 bases. CDR3 length equals 17 residues. V lost 4 bases, J lost 4 bases, and 10 bases stayed unmatched. The V gene's germline CDR1 is MNHEY and CDR2 SVGEGT.

A few counts support this clonotype. The genes are TRBV5-1 and TRBJ2-7; 12 nucleotides align to TRBD2. CDR1 and CDR2 from the germline V gene are SGHRS and YFSETQ. With V trimmed by 4 bases and J by 7 bases, 9 bases remained unmatched. The CDR3 is 15 amino acids. The CDR3 loop is CASSRTSGVMGEQYF. Written as DNA, the CDR3 is TGCGCCAGCAGCCGGACTAGCGGGGTTATGGGGGAGCAGTACTTC.

In DNA form, the CDR3 reads TGTGCCAGCAGTCCCGCCCTACTAGCCCGGTACCAAGAGACCCAGTACTTC. It codes for CASSPALLARYQETQYF. The chain combines TRBV28 with TRBJ2-5; D might be TRBD2 (6 bases). CDR3 length equals 17 residues. Germline V CDR1 and CDR2: MDHEN, SYDVKM. V lost 5 bases and J lost 0, with 19 bases in between.

This clonotype was detected a few times. The chain carries TRBV20-1 and TRBJ2-7, with 15 bases matching TRBD2. The germline gives CDR1 DFQATT, CDR2 SNEGSKA (reference sequence). The CDR3 is made up of 15 amino acids. The trim removed 4 bases at V and 2 bases at J, leaving 3 bases unmatched. The DNA of the CDR3 is TGCAGTGCTATTGGACTAGCGGGGGGGACCTACGAGCAGTACTTC. It encodes CSAIGLAGGTYEQYF.

This clonotype was detected many times. The chain joins TRBV25-1 to TRBJ2-5; D might be TRBD2 (5 bases). The germline CDR1 and CDR2 sequences are MGHDK and SYGVNS. Trimming left V 0 bases short and J 5 bases short, with 10 bases between. The CDR3 extends over 14 amino acids. The CDR3 DNA is TGTGCCAGCAGTGAATACCGGGGTCAGGAGACCCAGTACTTC. It translates to CASSEYRGQETQYF.

The chain carries TRBV12-3 or TRBV12-4 and TRBJ2-7, with D perhaps being TRBD1 or TRBD2 (5 bases each). Between the trimmed V and J ends, which lost 11 bases and 7 bases, there was a span of 24 bases. This CDR3 is 14 amino acids long. DNA for the CDR3: TGTGCCGGCGCTCGGGACGCCGTGATAAATGAGCAGTACTTC. It translates to CAGARDAVINEQYF.

The chain combines TRBV5-1 with TRBJ1-1; D not certain. Trimming took off 2 bases at V and 11 bases at J, with 16 bases between the two ends. CDR3 length: 13 residues. CDR1 is SGHRS, CDR2 YFSETQ, per germline. The CDR3 bases are TGCGCCAGCAGCTTTTATTCGACGGATGAGGCTTTCTTT. Protein sequence: CASSFYSTDEAFF.

The chain joins TRBV6-5 to TRBJ2-1; D could derive from TRBD1 or TRBD2 (6 bases each). Trimming left V 2 bases short and J 8 bases short, with 16 bases between. CDR1 and CDR2 from the germline V gene are MNHEY and SVGAGI. This CDR3 spans 15 amino acids. CDR3 sequence: CASSYPGAAKDEQFF. The CDR3 nucleotides are TGTGCCAGCAGTTACCCGGGGGCCGCAAAGGATGAGCAGTTCTTC.

V and J are TRBV7-9 and TRBJ2-5; a possible D gene is TRBD1 (6 bases). The last part of the DNA fits TRBJ2-7 better; the J call may be wrong. Germline lookup yields CDR1 SEHNR and CDR2 FQNEAQ (reference sequence). The CDR3 runs to 14 residues. In nucleotides, the CDR3 is TGTGCCAGCAGTTACAGGGTGGGCCCTAACGAGCAGTACTTC. Amino acid sequence: CASSYRVGPNEQYF.

The chain combines TRBV7-2 with TRBJ2-3, with a tentative D call TRBD2 (6 bases). In germline, CDR1 is SGHTA, CDR2 FQGNSA. This CDR3 is built from 15 residues. The ends were cut back, 4 bases at V and 4 bases at J, with 15 bases in the middle. CDR3 protein: CASSSPTSGADTQYF. In nucleotides, the CDR3 is TGTGCCAGCAGCTCCCCGACTAGTGGTGCAGATACGCAGTATTTT.

This clonotype turned up a few times. The V gene is TRBV12-3 or TRBV12-4, the J gene TRBJ2-1, with D possibly matching TRBD1 (5 bases). The CDR3 has 14 amino acids. The V and J ends lost 7 bases and 8 bases respectively, with 18 bases between them. CDR3 in DNA: TGTGCCAGCACTACCCTCGCAGGGATCGATGAGCAGTTCTTC. Its translation is CASTTLAGIDEQFF.

The chain has TRBV27 and TRBJ2-3; weak D call: TRBD1 (6 bases). This CDR3 spans 13 amino acids. Germline V gives CDR1 MNHEY, CDR2 SMNVEV (reference sequence). Trimming cost V 6 bases and J 3 bases, with 10 bases left between them. CDR3 region: CASRLGATDTQYF. DNA for the CDR3: TGTGCCAGCAGGTTGGGGGCTACAGATACGCAGTATTTT.

The chain joins TRBV29-1 to TRBJ2-7, with a tentative D call TRBD2 (5 bases). CDR1 SQVTM and CDR2 ANQGSEA come from the germline V gene. Trimming cost V 4 bases and J 3 bases, with 16 bases left between them. The CDR3 runs 14 residues. CDR3 nucleotides: TGCAGCGTTGGCCGGGAAACAAACGACTACGAGCAGTACTTC. Its protein product is CSVGRETNDYEQYF.

This clonotype was counted only a few times. The gene calls are TRBV12-3 or TRBV12-4 and TRBJ1-5; D gene uncertain. The CDR3 extends over 14 amino acids. The V and J ends lost 7 bases and 0 bases respectively, with 10 bases between them. The CDR3 here is CASKTDGSNQPQHF. CDR3 nucleotides: TGTGCCAGCAAAACCGACGGTAGCAATCAGCCCCAGCATTTT.

This clonotype has just a few counts. This chain joins TRBV12-3 or TRBV12-4 and TRBJ2-7; no clear D gene. V lost 7 bases and J 0 bases, leaving 16 bases between the germline ends. The CDR3 contains 15 residues. The CDR3 sequence: CASTPERALSYEQYF. CDR3 nucleotide sequence: TGTGCCAGCACCCCTGAACGGGCCCTCTCCTACGAGCAGTACTTC.

This clonotype was seen a handful of times. The V gene is TRBV10-3, the J gene TRBJ1-2; possible D gene TRBD1, 6 bases. Trimming shortened V by 0 bases and J by 4 bases, and 18 bases separated the two germline ends. Germline V gene sequence: CDR1 ENHRY, CDR2 SYGVKD. This CDR3 has 17 residues. For the CDR3, the DNA is TGTGCCATCAGTGAGTCCCTTTGGACGACAGGAGCCTATGGCTACACCTTC. This sequence encodes CAISESLWTTGAYGYTF.

This clonotype was counted between two and nine times. The chain joins TRBV20-1 to TRBJ2-5, with D hard to call. V was pared by 2 bases and J by 3 bases, with 10 bases between. CDR1 and CDR2 from the germline V gene are DFQATT and SNEGSKA (reference sequence). The CDR3 runs to 13 residues. CDR3 loop: CSARLVNEETQYF. CDR3 coding DNA: TGCAGTGCTAGACTCGTCAATGAAGAGACCCAGTACTTC.

This clonotype was seen only a few times. The chain recombines TRBV7-2 with TRBJ2-5; TRBD1 is a possible D gene (5 bases). The J call is uncertain, as TRBJ2-7 better fits the DNA end. The CDR3 spans 14 residues. The germline V gene encodes CDR1 SGHTA and CDR2 FQGNSA. As DNA, the CDR3 is TGTGCCAGCAGCATTTCACAGGTATCAGGCGAGCAGTACTTC. This codes for CASSISQVSGEQYF.

About this clonotype itself: One end of the junction varies from germline; a read error may be responsible. The chain joins TRBV4-3 to TRBJ2-6, with 13 bases matching TRBD2. Germline lookup yields CDR1 LGHNA and CDR2 YSLEER. The CDR3 consists of 19 residues. The CDR3: CASSEFGLAGDSGANVPTF. CDR3 DNA sequence: TGCGCCAGCTCTGAGTTTGGACTAGCGGGGGACTCTGGGGCCAACGTCCCGACTTTC.